A single sample gave rise to the 14 T cell receptor beta chains below, sequenced in a study of T cells after yellow fever vaccination. TCRdb analysed the 5' RACE reads with MiXCR anew, one entry per CDR3 protein. The data contain about 320,000 distinct CDR3 sequences, around 4.5% of them singletons. The sample consisted of PBMCs, taken 15 days after the yellow fever booster vaccination. All receptors come from a man younger than 35 who received the YFV17D yellow fever vaccine.

This clonotype appeared many times. The V and J genes are TRBV19 and TRBJ2-7, with D possibly being TRBD1 (6 bases). Trimming took 5 bases from V and 2 from J, leaving 19 bases between them. The CDR3 runs 16 residues. Germline V gene sequence: CDR1 LNHDA, CDR2 SQIVND (reference sequence). As DNA, the CDR3 is TGTGCCAGTAGTGGCCCCAACAGGGTGGGGCCCTACGAGCAGTACGTC. Translated: CASSGPNRVGPYEQYV.

To note about this clonotype: An end of the junction differs from the germline gene, which may be a read error. V gene TRBV5-6 combines with J gene TRBJ1-3; a weak D match, TRBD1 (5 bases). Germline assignment: CDR1 SGHDT and CDR2 YYEEEE. The CDR3 spans 16 residues. Here the CDR3 DNA reads TGTGCCAGCAGCTTGCGGCAGGGCTTCTCTGGAAACACCTTATATTTT. Translation gives CASSLRQGFSGNTLYF.

This clonotype showed up just a few times. This sequence joins TRBV7-9 and TRBJ1-1; TRBD1 is a possible D gene (5 bases). Between the trimmed V and J ends, which lost 2 bases and 5 bases, there was a span of 18 bases. The CDR3 contains 16 residues. The germline V gene encodes CDR1 SEHNR and CDR2 FQNEAQ (reference sequence). CDR3 sequence: CASSLRGGVKGTEAFF. For the CDR3, the DNA is TGTGCCAGCAGCTTAAGAGGCGGGGTAAAGGGGACTGAAGCTTTCTTT.

This clonotype was seen ten or more times. The gene calls are TRBV7-2 and TRBJ1-2, with 7 bases identical to TRBD1. The CDR3 is 15 amino acids. Germline CDR1 is SGHTA and CDR2 is FQGNSA. With V trimmed by 5 bases and J by 2 bases, 8 bases remained unmatched. This CDR3 is CASSGQQGRNYGYTF. Written as DNA, the CDR3 is TGTGCCAGCAGCGGTCAACAGGGGAGAAACTATGGCTACACCTTC.

This clonotype was seen more than once but under ten times. The chain recombines TRBV15 with TRBJ2-1, with D unclear. In germline, CDR1 is LNHNV, CDR2 YYDKDF (reference sequence). This CDR3 spans 17 amino acids. Trimming took off 0 bases at V and 0 bases at J, with 12 bases between the two ends. The CDR3 is CATSRDKGRSSYNEQFF. CDR3 nucleotides: TGTGCCACCAGCAGAGATAAAGGACGCAGCTCCTACAATGAGCAGTTCTTC. Looking up the rest from reference TRBV15 and TRBJ2-1 gives the full variable domain: DAMVIQNPRYQVTQFGKPVTLSCSQTLNHNVMYWYQQKSSQAPKLLFHYYDKDFNNEADTPDNFQSRRPNTSFCFLDIRSPGLGDTAMYLCATSRDKGRSSYNEQFFGPGTRLTVL.

V and J are TRBV20-1 and TRBJ1-5; possible D gene TRBD1, 5 bases. Germline V CDR1 and CDR2: DFQATT, SNEGSKA (reference sequence). V was shortened by 2 bases and J by 3 bases, with 11 bases between the two germline ends. This CDR3 comprises 14 residues. This CDR3 reads CSARPGSINQPQHF. The CDR3 region has the DNA TGCAGTGCTAGACCAGGGAGTATCAATCAGCCCCAGCATTTT.

This clonotype was seen many times. The rearrangement joins TRBV18 to TRBJ2-5; D is unresolved. The CDR3 has 14 amino acids. V lost 6 bases, J lost 4 bases, and 15 bases lay in between. Germline loops: CDR1 KGHSH, CDR2 LQKENI. The CDR3 bases are TGTGCCAGCTCCGACCCGCGAGTTGGAGAGACCCAGTACTTC. This translates into CASSDPRVGETQYF.

This clonotype was picked up a small number of times. J is TRBJ2-7 and V is TRBV19; no reliable D call. Germline V lookup: CDR1 LNHDA, CDR2 SQIVND (reference sequence). This CDR3 region has 16 residues. V lost 8 bases and J lost 1, with 21 bases in between. DNA for the CDR3: TGTGCCAGTTCCCTTCGGGCCTCAACCCTATCCTACGAGCAGTACTTC. Its protein is CASSLRASTLSYEQYF. Filled out from reference TRBV19 and TRBJ2-7, the complete variable domain reads DGGITQSPKYLFRKEGQNVTLSCEQNLNHDAMYWYRQDPGQGLRLIYYSQIVNDFQKGDIAEGYSVSREKKESFPLTVTSAQKNPTAFYLCASSLRASTLSYEQYFGPGTRLTVT.

This clonotype has more than one count but fewer than ten. V and J are TRBV20-1 and TRBJ1-2, with D unresolved. Trimming pared 3 bases from V and 8 bases from J, leaving 4 bases between. The length of the CDR3 is 9 residues. CDR1 and CDR2 (germline): DFQATT, SNEGSKA (reference sequence). In DNA form, the CDR3 reads TGCAGTGCTAGGAGGGGCTACACCTTC. Amino acids: CSARRGYTF.

Only a few counts were recorded for this clonotype. V gene TRBV4-3 combines with J gene TRBJ1-1; D remains unclear. This CDR3 has 14 amino acids. Trimming left V 2 bases short and J 2 bases short, with 9 bases between. CDR1 and CDR2 (germline): LGHNA, YSLEER. The chain's CDR3 is CASSQLGGNTEAFF. The DNA for the CDR3 is TGCGCCAGCAGCCAACTTGGCGGAAACACTGAAGCTTTCTTT.

The sample holds many counts of this clonotype. This chain uses TRBV6-5 with TRBJ2-7, with D maybe TRBD2 (5 bases). The CDR3 contains 14 residues. V lost 2 bases and J lost 5, with 13 bases in between. Germline V lookup: CDR1 MNHEY, CDR2 SVGAGI. The CDR3 bases are TGTGCCAGCAGTTACAAGACCGGGCGGGACGAGCAGTACGTC. Its translation is CASSYKTGRDEQYV.

In its sample, this clonotype was seen many times. The chain employs TRBV9 and TRBJ2-3; TRBD2 aligns across 10 bases. CDR1 and CDR2 (germline): SGDLS, YYNGEE. This CDR3 is built from 16 residues. V was pared by 0 bases and J by 5 bases, with 6 bases of the junction left unmatched. The CDR3 here is CASSVASGGAGDTQYF. DNA for the CDR3: TGTGCCAGCAGCGTAGCCAGCGGGGGGGCCGGAGATACGCAGTATTTT.

The chain carries TRBV20-1 and TRBJ2-7; 8 nucleotides align to TRBD1. V gave up 4 bases and J gave up 0 bases; unmatched junction bases: 8. CDR1 is DFQATT, CDR2 SNEGSKA, per germline (reference sequence). CDR3 size: 15 residues. The CDR3 sequence: CSATVTGQDSYEQYF. The CDR3 nucleotides read TGCAGTGCTACCGTCACGGGACAGGACTCCTACGAGCAGTACTTC.

The chain combines TRBV12-3 or TRBV12-4 with TRBJ2-1, with 7 bases fitting TRBD1. Trimming at V came to 5 bases and at J to 2 bases, leaving 9 bases not matched to a gene. This CDR3 spans 16 amino acids. CDR3 sequence (DNA): TGTGCCAGCAGTCCCCAAGGTCAGGGGGCCTACAATGAGCAGTTCTTC. It translates to CASSPQGQGAYNEQFF.